These 9 T cell receptor beta chains originate from one sample sequenced in a study of identical twins. MiXCR was run by TCRdb on the 5' RACE reads, yielding one entry per CDR3 protein. Among 250,000 or so distinct CDR3 sequences, around 8.8% were seen once, and the ten largest hold about 3%. The data also belong to a second study, concerning yellow fever vaccine responses in identical twins.

Sequencing used CD8+ T cells sorted from blood. The receptors were sampled from a woman under 30 in good health.

This clonotype was recorded at least ten times. This sequence joins TRBV27 and TRBJ2-2; 12 positions match TRBD2. In germline, CDR1 is MNHEY, CDR2 SMNVEV (reference sequence). The CDR3 covers 15 residues. Trimming at V came to 6 bases and at J to 9 bases, leaving 8 bases not matched to a gene. The CDR3 DNA sequence: TGTGCCAGCAGGCTGACTAGCGGGGGAGGCAGGGAGCTGTTTTTT. This encodes CASRLTSGGGRELFF.

This clonotype occurred many times. V is TRBV7-3 and J is TRBJ2-1, with 12 bases identical to TRBD2. Germline trimming cut 5 bases from V and 7 bases from J; bases unmatched to any gene: 6. Germline V lookup: CDR1 SGHTA, CDR2 FQGTGA. The CDR3 sequence is 15 residues long. The CDR3, as DNA: TGTGCCAGCAGCCCAACTAGCGGGGGGTTAAATGAGCAGTTCTTC. Translation gives CASSPTSGGLNEQFF.

This clonotype has at least ten counts. This rearrangement joins TRBV4-3 to TRBJ2-7; D is unresolved. The CDR3 consists of 14 residues. CDR1 and CDR2 (germline): LGHNA, YSLEER. V lost 0 bases and J lost 2, with 8 bases in between. The CDR3 region is CASSQDATTYEQYF. The CDR3 bases are TGCGCCAGCAGCCAAGACGCGACGACCTACGAGCAGTACTTC.

This clonotype showed up just once. The gene calls are TRBV15 and TRBJ2-3; D is unresolved. This CDR3 has 15 amino acids. Germline assignment: CDR1 LNHNV and CDR2 YYDKDF (reference sequence). V dropped 7 bases and J dropped 0 bases, with 14 bases sitting between them. The CDR3 spells CATTRSASSTDTQYF. The DNA for the CDR3 is TGTGCCACCACACGGAGCGCCTCTAGCACAGATACGCAGTATTTT.

The chain couples TRBV10-3 to TRBJ1-2, with D perhaps TRBD1 (6 bases). CDR1 is ENHRY, CDR2 SYGVKD, per germline. V lost 6 bases and J lost 0, with 14 bases in between. The CDR3 runs 15 residues. CDR3 loop: CAISTGSLANYGYTF. The DNA of the CDR3 is TGTGCCATCAGCACAGGGTCCTTGGCTAACTATGGCTACACCTTC.

The table lists this clonotype with a few counts. This chain links TRBV5-1 with TRBJ2-7; D is unresolved. The CDR3 runs to 15 residues. Trimming took 0 bases from V and 4 from J, leaving 14 bases between them. The germline V gene has CDR1 SGHRS and CDR2 YFSETQ. The CDR3 DNA sequence: TGCGCCAGCAGCTTGGAGAGTACCGGCCCGTACGAGCAGTACTTC. Translated: CASSLESTGPYEQYF.

This clonotype has a handful of counts. This chain uses TRBV20-1 with TRBJ2-4; D may correspond to TRBD1 or TRBD2 (5 bases each). This CDR3 has 15 residues. V lost 3 bases and J 1 base, leaving 13 bases between the germline ends. Germline V gene data show CDR1 as DFQATT and CDR2 as SNEGSKA (reference sequence). CDR3 in amino acids: CSARAGTDAKNIQYF. In nucleotides, the CDR3 is TGCAGTGCTAGGGCCGGGACCGATGCCAAAAACATTCAGTACTTC.

The chain recombines TRBV10-1 with TRBJ2-1; D might be TRBD2 (5 bases). Germline CDR1 WNHNN, CDR2 SYGVQD (reference sequence). Trimming shortened V by 3 bases and J by 10 bases, and 13 bases separated the two germline ends. CDR3 size: 13 residues. CDR3 sequence reads: CASSDTWGVEQFF. The CDR3 DNA follows: TGCGCCAGCAGTGACACCTGGGGAGTGGAGCAGTTCTTC.

This clonotype appeared a few times. The chain combines TRBV3-1 with TRBJ2-1; D not certain. The CDR3 loop spans 16 amino acids. V lost 0 bases to trimming and J lost 8 bases, with 17 bases between them. The germline V gene has CDR1 LGHDT and CDR2 YNNKEL (reference sequence). CDR3 sequence: CASSQDPGPTAHEQFF. DNA of the CDR3: TGTGCCAGCAGCCAAGATCCAGGCCCAACCGCCCATGAGCAGTTCTTC.